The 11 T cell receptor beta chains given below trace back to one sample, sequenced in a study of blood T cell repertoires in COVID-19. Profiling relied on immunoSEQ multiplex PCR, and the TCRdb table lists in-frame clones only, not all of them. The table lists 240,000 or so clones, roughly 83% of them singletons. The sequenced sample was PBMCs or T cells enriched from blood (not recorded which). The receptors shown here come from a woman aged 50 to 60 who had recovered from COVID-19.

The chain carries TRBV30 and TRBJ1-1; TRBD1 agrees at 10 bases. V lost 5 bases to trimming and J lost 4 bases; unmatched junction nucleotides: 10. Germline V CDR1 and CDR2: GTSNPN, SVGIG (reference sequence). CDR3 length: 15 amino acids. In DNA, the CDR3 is TGTGCCTGGGCACCGGACAGGGGGATTTTCACTGAAGCTTTCTTT. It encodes CAWAPDRGIFTEAFF.

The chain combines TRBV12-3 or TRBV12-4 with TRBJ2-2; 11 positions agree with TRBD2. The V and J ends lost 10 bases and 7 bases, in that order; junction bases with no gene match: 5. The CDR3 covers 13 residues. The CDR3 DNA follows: TGTGCCAATAGCGGGGGGGCCATCGGGGAGCTGTTTTTT. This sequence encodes CANSGGAIGELFF.

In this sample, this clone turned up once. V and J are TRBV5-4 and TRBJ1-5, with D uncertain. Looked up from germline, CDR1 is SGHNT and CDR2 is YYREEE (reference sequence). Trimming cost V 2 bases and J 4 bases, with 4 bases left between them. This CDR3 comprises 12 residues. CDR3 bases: TGTGCCAGCAGCTTTGAGAATCAGCCCCAGCATTTT. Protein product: CASSFENQPQHF.

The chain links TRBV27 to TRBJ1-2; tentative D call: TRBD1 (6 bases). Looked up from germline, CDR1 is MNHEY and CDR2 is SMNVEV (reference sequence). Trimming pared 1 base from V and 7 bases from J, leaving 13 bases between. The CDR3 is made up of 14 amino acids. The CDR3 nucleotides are TGTGCCAGCAGTTTATATGGGGGGGCAGGTGGCTACACCTTC. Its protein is CASSLYGGAGGYTF.

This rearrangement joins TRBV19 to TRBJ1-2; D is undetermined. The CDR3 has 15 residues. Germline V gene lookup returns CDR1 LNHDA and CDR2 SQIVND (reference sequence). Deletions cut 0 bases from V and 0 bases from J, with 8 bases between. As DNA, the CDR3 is TGTGCCAGTAGTATAGATGAAGCTCCTAACTATGGCTACACCTTC. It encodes CASSIDEAPNYGYTF. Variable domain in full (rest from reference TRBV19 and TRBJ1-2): DGGITQSPKYLFRKEGQNVTLSCEQNLNHDAMYWYRQDPGQGLRLIYYSQIVNDFQKGDIAEGYSVSREKKESFPLTVTSAQKNPTAFYLCASSIDEAPNYGYTFGSGTRLTVV.

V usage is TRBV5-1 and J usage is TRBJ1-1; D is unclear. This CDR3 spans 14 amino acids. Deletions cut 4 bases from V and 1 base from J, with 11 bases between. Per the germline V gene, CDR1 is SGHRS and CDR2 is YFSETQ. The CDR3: CASSPNRGNTEAFF. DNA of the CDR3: TGCGCCAGCAGCCCAAACCGGGGGAACACTGAAGCTTTCTTT.

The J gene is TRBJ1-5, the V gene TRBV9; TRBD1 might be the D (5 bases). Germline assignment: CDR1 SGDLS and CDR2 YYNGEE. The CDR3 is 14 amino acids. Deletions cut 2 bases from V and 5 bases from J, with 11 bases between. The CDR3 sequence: CASSVDSRDQPQHF. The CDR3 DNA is TGTGCCAGCAGCGTTGACAGTCGGGATCAGCCCCAGCATTTT.

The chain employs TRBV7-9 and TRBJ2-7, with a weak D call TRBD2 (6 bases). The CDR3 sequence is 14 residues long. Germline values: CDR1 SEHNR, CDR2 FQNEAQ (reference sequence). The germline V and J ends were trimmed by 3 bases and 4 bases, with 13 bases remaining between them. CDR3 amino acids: CASSFREQSYEQYF. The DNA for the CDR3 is TGTGCCAGCAGCTTCCGGGAGCAATCTTACGAGCAGTACTTC.

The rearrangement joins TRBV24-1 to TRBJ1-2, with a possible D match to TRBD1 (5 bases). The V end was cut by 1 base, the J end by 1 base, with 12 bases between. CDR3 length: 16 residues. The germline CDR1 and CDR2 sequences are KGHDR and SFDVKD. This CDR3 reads CATSDFGGPINYGYTF. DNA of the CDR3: TGTGCCACCAGTGATTTCGGGGGTCCCATTAACTATGGCTACACCTTC.

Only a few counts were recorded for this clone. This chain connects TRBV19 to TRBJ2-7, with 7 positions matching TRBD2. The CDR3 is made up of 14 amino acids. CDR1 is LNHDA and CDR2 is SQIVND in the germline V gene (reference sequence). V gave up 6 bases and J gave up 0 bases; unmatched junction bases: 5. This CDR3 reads CASSKTSDSYEQYF. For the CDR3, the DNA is TGTGCCAGTAGCAAAACTAGCGACTCCTACGAGCAGTACTTC.

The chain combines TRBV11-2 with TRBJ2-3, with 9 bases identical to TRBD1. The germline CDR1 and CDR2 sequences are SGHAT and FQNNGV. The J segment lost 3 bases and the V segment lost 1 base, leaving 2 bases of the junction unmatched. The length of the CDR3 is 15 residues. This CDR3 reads CASSLVGTGTDTQYF. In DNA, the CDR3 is TGTGCCAGCAGCTTAGTTGGGACAGGGACAGATACGCAGTATTTT.